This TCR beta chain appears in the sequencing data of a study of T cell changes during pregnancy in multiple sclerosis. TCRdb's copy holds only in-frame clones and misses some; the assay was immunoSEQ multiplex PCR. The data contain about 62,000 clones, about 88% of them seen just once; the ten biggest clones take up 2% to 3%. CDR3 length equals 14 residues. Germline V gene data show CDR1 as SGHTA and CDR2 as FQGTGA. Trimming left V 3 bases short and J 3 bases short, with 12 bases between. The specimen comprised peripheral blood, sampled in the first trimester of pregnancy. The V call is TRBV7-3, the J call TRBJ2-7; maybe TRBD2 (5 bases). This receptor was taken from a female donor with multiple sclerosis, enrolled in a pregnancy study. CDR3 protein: CASSFREDYYEQYF. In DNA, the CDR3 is TGTGCCAGCAGCTTTAGGGAAGACTACTACGAGCAGTACTTC.